This T cell receptor (beta chain) was captured by sequencing in a study of blood T cell repertoires in COVID-19. Whole-study context: COVID-19 samples, acute and convalescent, were from the United States, Italy and Spain. Sources were T cells, B-cell-depleted T cells, or PBMCs; the material itself was cDNA or gDNA.

How the authors handled the data: Amplified reference gene primers provided the basis for estimating nucleated cell counts. Clones were sequenced by immunoSEQ multiplex PCR, and TCRdb holds only the in-frame ones, with some missing. That table gives V, J and clone size, and the DNA gave D and trimming. The data hold hundreds of thousands of clones, with 80% to 90% observed a single time. The CDR3 sequence is 15 residues long. After removal of 4 bases from V and 3 bases from J, the junction contained 7 bases not matched to a gene. Looked up from germline, CDR1 is LGHNA and CDR2 is YNFKEQ. The clonotype was recovered from an elderly woman with active or convalescent COVID-19. Sequencing was carried out using peripheral blood. The genes are TRBV4-2 and TRBJ2-5, with 8 bases identical to TRBD1. The CDR3 here is CASSLSGQDKETQYF. The CDR3 DNA follows: TGTGCCAGCAGCCTCTCGGGACAGGACAAAGAGACCCAGTACTTC.